This T cell receptor beta chain appears in the sequencing data of a study of blood T cell repertoires in COVID-19. Study-level background: COVID-19 samples collected from the United States, Italy and Spain covered acute and convalescent phases. Sources were T cells, B-cell-depleted T cells, or PBMCs; the material itself was cDNA or gDNA.

There are 16 residues in the CDR3. The germline CDR1 and CDR2 sequences are SEHNR and FQNEAQ (reference sequence). Trimming removed 5 bases from V and 0 bases from J, with 13 bases in between. Per the authors' pipeline: Estimation of nucleated cell counts was performed using reference gene primer amplification. TCRdb's table, derived via immunoSEQ multiplex PCR, lists solely in-frame clones and lacks some. V, J and clone size reflect that table, while D and trimming were determined from the DNA. The sample holds over 85,000 clones; 65% to 90% are singletons and the top ten take about 25%. The TCR sequence derives from a man aged 60-69 years with acute or convalescent COVID-19. The V gene is TRBV7-9, the J gene TRBJ1-4; tentatively, D is TRBD1 (6 bases). The sequencing input was peripheral blood. The CDR3 reads CASSPNRVATNEKLFF. The CDR3 DNA sequence: TGTGCCAGCAGCCCCAACAGGGTTGCAACTAATGAAAAACTGTTTTTT.